This T cell receptor beta chain was recovered during a study of shared clonotypes between healthy human individuals. Using immunoSEQ multiplex PCR, the repertoire was profiled, and TCRdb retains in-frame clones only, with some absent. The sample yields about a million clones, approximately 72% seen once. The sample holds a few counts of this clone. Antigen specificity is unknown. Study-level points and caveats: The study generally estimated greater richness for naive than memory subsets.

The CDR3 loop spans 13 amino acids. V trimming: 9 bases; J trimming: 6 bases; junction bases outside the gene matches: 7. In germline, CDR1 is ENHRY, CDR2 SYGVKD. Nashville, Tennessee was home to all donors, who were Caucasian adults. This rearrangement joins TRBV10-3 to TRBJ1-1, with 10 bases lining up with TRBD1. This TCR came from a man between 18 and 29 years old in good health. The sequenced material came from memory CD4+ T cells sorted from blood. Indicated subset: CD45RA-negative fraction. CDR3 in amino acids: CAMRQGAQAEAFF. DNA of the CDR3: TGTGCCATGCGACAGGGGGCTCAAGCTGAAGCTTTCTTT.